This passage covers 26 T cell receptor beta chains from one sample sequenced in a study of blood T cells in healthy people across ages. For the second PCR, which ran for about 6 to 11 cycles, a sample-barcoded 5' primer and a J-beta primer mix were used. TCRdb reprocessed the 5' RACE reads via MiXCR and lists one record per CDR3 protein. The data contain 710,000 or so distinct CDR3 sequences, approximately 30% of them seen just once; the ten biggest clones take up approximately 15%. The sample taken for sequencing was blood. The receptors originated from a woman aged 80 or over in good health.

This clonotype was picked up many times. The V gene is TRBV12-3 or TRBV12-4, the J gene TRBJ2-6; D is ambiguous. V lost 2 bases to trimming and J lost 0 bases, with 17 bases between them. The CDR3 consists of 19 residues. CDR3 region: CASSLWFKALSSGANVLTF. DNA of the CDR3: TGTGCCAGCAGTTTATGGTTCAAAGCGCTAAGCTCTGGGGCCAACGTCCTGACTTTC.

A remark on this clonotype: A read error may be the cause here, since a much bigger clone is one base away. The chain carries TRBV6-2 or TRBV6-3 and TRBJ2-4; D unresolved. The germline gives CDR1 MNHEY, CDR2 SVGEGT. The CDR3 has 13 amino acids. Trimming took off 8 bases at V and 13 bases at J, with 21 bases between the two ends. The CDR3 bases are TGTGCCAGCCCAATTTATATCTCCTACGCGCAGTACTTC. This encodes CASPIYISYAQYF.

This clonotype was seen repeatedly, ten times or more. This chain links TRBV12-3 or TRBV12-4 with TRBJ2-3; possibly TRBD1 or TRBD2 for D (6 bases each). Trimming removed 7 bases at V and 2 bases at J, with 13 bases between. The CDR3 has 14 residues. The CDR3: CASTSWGATDTQYF. The CDR3 nucleotides are TGTGCCAGCACTTCGTGGGGGGCCACAGATACGCAGTATTTT.

This clonotype has a count of ten or more. The V and J genes are TRBV7-9 and TRBJ1-2; D ambiguous. The germline V and J ends were trimmed by 2 bases and 6 bases, with 13 bases remaining between them. This CDR3 is built from 14 residues. CDR1 and CDR2 from the germline V gene are SEHNR and FQNEAQ (reference sequence). This CDR3 is CASSLTASTDGYTF. In DNA form, the CDR3 reads TGTGCCAGCAGCTTAACGGCCTCAACAGATGGCTACACCTTC.

Details on this clonotype: This clone may be a read error of a much larger clone one base away. V and J are TRBV27 and TRBJ2-7; 7 positions match TRBD1. The CDR3 is made up of 14 amino acids. With 4 bases clipped from V and 0 bases from J, the junction kept 3 bases outside the gene matches. Germline V gene data show CDR1 as MNHEY and CDR2 as SMNVEV (reference sequence). The CDR3 spells CASSWDSGSYEQYF. CDR3 in DNA: TGTGCCAGCAGTTGGGACAGCGGCTCCTACGAGCAGTACTTC.

This clonotype showed up many times. The chain recombines TRBV9 with TRBJ2-1, with D unclear. In germline, CDR1 is SGDLS, CDR2 YYNGEE. Trimming shortened V by 0 bases and J by 5 bases, and 12 bases separated the two germline ends. The CDR3 sequence is 15 residues long. CDR3 sequence reads: CASSVGTANNNEQFF. The DNA for the CDR3 is TGTGCCAGCAGCGTAGGAACGGCTAACAACAATGAGCAGTTCTTC.

V and J are TRBV7-9 and TRBJ2-1; 7 bases line up with TRBD2. The CDR3 is made up of 15 amino acids. V was clipped by 0 bases and J by 5 bases; unmatched bases: 4. Germline V gene data show CDR1 as SEHNR and CDR2 as FQNEAQ (reference sequence). The CDR3 loop reads CASSLASSGHNEQFF. For the CDR3, the DNA is TGTGCCAGCAGCTTAGCGTCTAGCGGTCACAATGAGCAGTTCTTC.

This clonotype was seen at least ten times. The chain recombines TRBV10-3 with TRBJ2-7; the D gene is possibly TRBD1 (6 bases). The length of the CDR3 is 13 residues. The V and J ends lost 6 bases and 5 bases respectively, with 14 bases between them. Germline V gene sequence: CDR1 ENHRY, CDR2 SYGVKD. CDR3 residues: CAISSTGTHEQYF. CDR3 coding DNA: TGTGCCATCAGCTCAACAGGGACCCACGAGCAGTACTTC.

About this clonotype itself: With a much larger clone just one base away, this may be a read error. The chain is built from TRBV20-1 and TRBJ1-5, with D possibly matching TRBD1 (5 bases). Germline assignment: CDR1 DFQATT and CDR2 SNEGSKA (reference sequence). The CDR3 is made up of 14 amino acids. V was pared by 4 bases and J by 4 bases, with 14 bases between. The CDR3 DNA sequence: TGCAGTGCTACGTCAGGGCAGAGAAATCAGCCCCAGCATTTT. It encodes CSATSGQRNQPQHF.

CDR3 coding DNA: TGCGCCAGCAGCTTCGGTTCGAGGGAGTACACCGGGGAGCTGTTTTTT. It specifies CASSFGSREYTGELFF. The chain combines TRBV5-1 with TRBJ2-2; D might be TRBD2 (5 bases). CDR1 and CDR2 (germline): SGHRS, YFSETQ. There are 16 residues in the CDR3. V lost 2 bases and J 3 bases, leaving 14 bases between the germline ends. Full variable domain (rest looked up from reference TRBV5-1 and TRBJ2-2): KAGVTQTPRYLIKTRGQQVTLSCSPISGHRSVSWYQQTPGQGLQFLFEYFSETQRNKGNFPGRFSGRQFSNSRSEMNVSTLELGDSALYLCASSFGSREYTGELFFGEGSRLTVL.

Only a few counts were recorded for this clonotype. A much bigger clone sits one base away, suggesting this may be a read error. The chain has TRBV10-2 and TRBJ2-1; 8 bases align to TRBD2. The end of the DNA fits TRBJ2-7 better, so the J call may be wrong. The CDR3 runs 15 residues. CDR1 and CDR2 (germline): WSHSY, SAAADI. The CDR3 sequence: CASSDRAGGYNEQYF. CDR3 DNA: TGCGCCAGCAGTGACCGGGCGGGGGGCTACAATGAGCAGTACTTC.

This clonotype was observed many times. This chain connects TRBV20-1 to TRBJ2-7, with 7 bases identical to TRBD2. Trimming cost V 3 bases and J 6 bases; bases outside gene matches: 14. Germline V lookup: CDR1 DFQATT, CDR2 SNEGSKA (reference sequence). This CDR3 is built from 15 residues. The CDR3 sequence: CSARLRLAGLGEQYF. Written as DNA, the CDR3 is TGCAGTGCTAGGCTAAGACTAGCCGGTTTAGGCGAGCAGTACTTC.

This clonotype has more than one count but fewer than ten. The chain has TRBV28 and TRBJ2-7; 7 bases are shared with TRBD1. The CDR3 totals 15 residues. The germline V gene encodes CDR1 MDHEN and CDR2 SYDVKM. Unmatched junction bases numbered 7, after V lost 5 bases and J lost 0 bases. CDR3: CASSPPGQSSYEQYF. The CDR3 region has the DNA TGTGCCAGCAGTCCCCCGGGACAGAGCTCCTACGAGCAGTACTTC.

This clonotype was seen at least ten times. The chain carries TRBV18 and TRBJ2-1, with TRBD1 identical over 8 bases. The CDR3 sequence is 17 residues long. CDR1 and CDR2 (germline): KGHSH, LQKENI. After removal of 3 bases from V and 5 bases from J, the junction contained 12 bases not matched to a gene. CDR3 protein: CASSPKVAGGKNNEQFF. Here the CDR3 DNA reads TGTGCCAGCTCACCGAAAGTTGCAGGGGGCAAGAACAATGAGCAGTTCTTC.

This clonotype was counted at least ten times. The chain couples TRBV7-2 to TRBJ2-1, with TRBD1 as a possible D gene (6 bases). Germline loops: CDR1 SGHTA, CDR2 FQGNSA. The CDR3 contains 14 residues. The ends were cut back, 4 bases at V and 8 bases at J, with 15 bases in the middle. In nucleotides, the CDR3 is TGTGCCAGCAGCTGGGGGCCACAGAGCCATGAGCAGTTCTTC. Its translation: CASSWGPQSHEQFF.

This clonotype was recorded many times. This chain uses TRBV7-9 with TRBJ2-2, with 10 bases aligning to TRBD1. This CDR3 comprises 14 residues. Germline V lookup: CDR1 SEHNR, CDR2 FQNEAQ (reference sequence). The ends lost 7 bases at V and 3 bases at J; junction bases unmatched: 2. CDR3 nucleotides: TGTGCCAGCAAGGACAGGGGGGACACCGGGGAGCTGTTTTTT. Translation: CASKDRGDTGELFF.

Concerning this clonotype: It may be a read error: a sequence one base away is much more abundant. The gene calls are TRBV20-1 and TRBJ1-6, with a weak D call TRBD1 (6 bases). This CDR3 contains 15 residues. The V and J ends lost 3 bases and 6 bases respectively, with 15 bases between them. CDR1 DFQATT and CDR2 SNEGSKA come from the germline V gene (reference sequence). CDR3 bases: TGCAGTGCTAGTGGACAGAGAGGGCTTAATTCACCCCTCCACTTT. This translates into CSASGQRGLNSPLHF.

To note about this clonotype: The junction and the germline gene differ at one end; a read error may be behind it. The chain carries TRBV7-2 and TRBJ1-4; no reliable D call. The CDR3 has 13 residues. Germline-derived CDR1 and CDR2 are SGHTA and FQGNSA. The CDR3: CASSLVRSEKRFF. Here the CDR3 DNA reads TGTGCCAGCAGCTTAGTGAGGTCTGAAAAACGGTTTTTT.

The chain links TRBV7-3 to TRBJ1-2; possibly TRBD1 for D (5 bases). CDR1 is SGHTA and CDR2 is FQGTGA in the germline V gene. This CDR3 comprises 13 residues. The V and J ends lost 4 bases and 8 bases respectively, with 14 bases between them. This chain's CDR3 is CASSSARGGGYTF. CDR3 bases: TGTGCCAGCAGCTCAGCTAGGGGCGGGGGCTACACCTTC. The whole variable domain, filled in from reference TRBV7-3 and TRBJ1-2, reads GAGVSQTPSNKVTEKGKYVELRCDPISGHTALYWYRQSLGQGPEFLIYFQGTGAADDSGLPNDRFFAVRPEGSVSTLKIQRTERGDSAVYLCASSSARGGGYTFGSGTRLTVV.

The V and J genes are TRBV19 and TRBJ2-7, with TRBD1 as a possible D gene (5 bases). Looked up from germline, CDR1 is LNHDA and CDR2 is SQIVND (reference sequence). The CDR3 is made up of 14 amino acids. V was pared by 4 bases and J by 2 bases, with 12 bases between. The CDR3 DNA reads TGTGCCAGTAGTACGGACACCAACCCCTACGAGCAGTACTTC. The encoded protein is CASSTDTNPYEQYF.

The chain recombines TRBV20-1 with TRBJ2-7, with 8 bases aligning to TRBD2. With 3 bases clipped from V and 2 bases from J, the junction kept 3 bases outside the gene matches. The CDR3 spans 13 residues. CDR1 is DFQATT, CDR2 SNEGSKA, per germline (reference sequence). DNA for the CDR3: TGCAGTGCTAGGACTAGCGAGCCCTACGAGCAGTACTTC. Its translation: CSARTSEPYEQYF.

This clonotype was detected ten times or more. The chain combines TRBV6-5 with TRBJ1-2; D is possibly TRBD1 (5 bases). V was shortened by 4 bases and J by 4 bases, with 10 bases between the two germline ends. This CDR3 is built from 13 residues. The germline CDR1 and CDR2 sequences are MNHEY and SVGAGI. The CDR3 loop reads CASSFDSPYGYTF. DNA of the CDR3: TGTGCCAGCAGTTTCGACAGCCCCTATGGCTACACCTTC.

V and J are TRBV7-2 and TRBJ1-1; no clear D gene. Trimming took off 6 bases at V and 3 bases at J, with 14 bases between the two ends. This CDR3 has 14 amino acids. Germline CDR1 SGHTA, CDR2 FQGNSA. CDR3 sequence reads: CASRPGVRDTEAFF. In nucleotides, the CDR3 is TGTGCCAGCAGGCCCGGGGTGCGCGACACTGAAGCTTTCTTT.

This clonotype was counted ten times or more. As DNA, the CDR3 is TGTGCCAGCAGTACATCCGGGACAGGGGGTGAGACCCAGTACTTC. Amino acids: CASSTSGTGGETQYF. The chain employs TRBV28 and TRBJ2-5; 11 nucleotides line up with TRBD1. J lost 5 bases, V lost 5 bases, and 7 bases had no gene match. This CDR3 is 15 amino acids long. Per germline, CDR1 MDHEN and CDR2 SYDVKM.

The chain is built from TRBV7-8 and TRBJ2-1; 7 bases match TRBD2. This CDR3 has 17 residues. The germline CDR1 and CDR2 sequences are SGHVS and FQNEAQ. Trimming cost V 4 bases and J 3 bases; bases outside gene matches: 12. The CDR3 region is CASSSLGAGANYNEQFF. In DNA form, the CDR3 reads TGTGCCAGCAGCTCTTTAGGTGCGGGAGCGAACTACAATGAGCAGTTCTTC.

The chain carries TRBV20-1 and TRBJ2-5; D may be TRBD1 or TRBD2 (5 bases each). The end of the DNA aligns better with TRBJ2-7, so the J call may be wrong. The CDR3 runs 15 residues. From germline, CDR1 is DFQATT and CDR2 SNEGSKA (reference sequence). The CDR3 loop is CSATQLGVTSYEQYF. Written as DNA, the CDR3 is TGCAGTGCTACGCAACTAGGGGTTACTTCCTACGAGCAGTACTTC.